These 10 T cell receptor beta chains were all obtained from the same sample, sequenced in a study of cytomegalovirus exposure and HLA in healthy donors. Both 60 Vbeta primers and 13 Jbeta primers went into the PCR. Repertoires were generated with immunoSEQ multiplex PCR, while TCRdb's copy carries only in-frame clones and drops some. The table includes under 300,000 clones, about 81% detected once. The sequenced material came from PBMCs. The receptors come from a woman in her sixties or seventies in good health and CMV-seropositive.

This chain uses TRBV9 with TRBJ2-1; TRBD2 matches 7 bases. The J segment lost 4 bases and the V segment lost 4 bases, leaving 11 bases of the junction unmatched. The CDR3 spans 16 residues. Germline V lookup: CDR1 SGDLS, CDR2 YYNGEE. The CDR3 here is CASSPGGSGLYNEQFF. CDR3 sequence (DNA): TGTGCCAGCAGCCCGGGAGGTAGCGGACTTTACAATGAGCAGTTCTTC.

This sequence joins TRBV11-2 and TRBJ1-2; 7 bases match TRBD1. The CDR3 sequence is 15 residues long. The germline gives CDR1 SGHAT, CDR2 FQNNGV. Trimming took 5 bases from V and 2 from J; bases not matched to a gene: 8. The CDR3 here is CASSALTGLNYGYTF. The CDR3, as DNA: TGTGCCAGCAGCGCCCTGACAGGGTTGAACTATGGCTACACCTTC.

This chain connects TRBV6-1 to TRBJ2-1, with 10 bases that match TRBD2. V trimming: 8 bases; J trimming: 3 bases; junction bases outside the gene matches: 7. This CDR3 is built from 15 residues. Germline CDR1 MNHNS, CDR2 SASEGT. The CDR3 region is CASSPGTSVYNEQFF. In DNA, the CDR3 is TGTGCCAGCTCCCCCGGGACTAGCGTCTACAATGAGCAGTTCTTC.

The rearrangement links TRBV5-1 to TRBJ2-5; D is possibly TRBD2 (6 bases). This CDR3 spans 15 amino acids. The ends were cut back, 4 bases at V and 2 bases at J, with 15 bases in the middle. Germline assignment: CDR1 SGHRS and CDR2 YFSETQ. CDR3 protein: CASSRGGGIQETQYF. CDR3 sequence (DNA): TGCGCCAGCAGCCGGGGTGGGGGGATACAAGAGACCCAGTACTTC.

The rearrangement uses TRBV6-5 and TRBJ1-6; TRBD1 agrees at 9 bases. From germline, CDR1 is MNHEY and CDR2 SVGAGI. The CDR3 is 15 residues long. Germline trimming cut 0 bases from V and 7 bases from J; bases unmatched to any gene: 1. In nucleotides, the CDR3 is TGTGCCAGCAGTTACTCGACAGGGGGGAATTCACCCCTCCACTTT. It encodes CASSYSTGGNSPLHF.

The chain has TRBV7-9 and TRBJ1-1, with TRBD1 as a possible D gene (6 bases). V lost 5 bases, J lost 4 bases, and 14 bases lay in between. Germline V gene sequence: CDR1 SEHNR, CDR2 FQNEAQ (reference sequence). There are 14 residues in the CDR3. CDR3 region: CASSIRGEGTEAFF. In nucleotides, the CDR3 is TGTGCCAGCAGCATCAGGGGCGAGGGCACTGAAGCTTTCTTT.

V usage is TRBV4-1 and J usage is TRBJ1-1; unclear D gene. Trimming cost V 9 bases and J 0 bases, with 20 bases left between them. This CDR3 has 16 residues. Germline V CDR1 and CDR2: MGHRA, YSYEKL. CDR3: CASTPMGKDLNTEAFF. CDR3 nucleotides: TGCGCCAGTACCCCAATGGGGAAGGACTTGAACACTGAAGCTTTCTTT.

The chain has TRBV6-1 and TRBJ2-3; possibly TRBD1 for D (7 bases). This CDR3 is 13 amino acids long. With 7 bases removed from V and 5 bases from J, the gap between germline ends came to 13 bases. Germline V CDR1 and CDR2: MNHNS, SASEGT. The chain's CDR3 is CASMEGARDTQYF. Here the CDR3 DNA reads TGTGCCAGCATGGAGGGGGCCAGAGATACGCAGTATTTT.

The rearrangement links TRBV9 to TRBJ1-1; weak D call: TRBD1 (5 bases). With 5 bases removed from V and 7 bases from J, the gap between germline ends came to 18 bases. Germline V gene sequence: CDR1 SGDLS, CDR2 YYNGEE. The CDR3 contains 14 residues. The CDR3 DNA reads TGTGCCAGCAGTGATCCGAGGACACGTCTTGAAGCTTTCTTT. It codes for CASSDPRTRLEAFF. Full variable domain (rest looked up from reference TRBV9 and TRBJ1-1): DSGVTQTPKHLITATGQRVTLRCSPRSGDLSVYWYQQSLDQGLQFLIQYYNGEERAKGNILERFSAQQFPDLHSELNLSSLELGDSALYFCASSDPRTRLEAFFGQGTRLTVV.

The chain joins TRBV6-5 to TRBJ2-3, with TRBD2 as a possible D gene (6 bases). With 6 bases removed from V and 0 bases from J, the gap between germline ends came to 10 bases. Per the germline V gene, CDR1 is MNHEY and CDR2 is SVGAGI. The length of the CDR3 is 14 residues. CDR3: CASSSGTSTDTQYF. The CDR3 DNA sequence: TGTGCCAGCAGCTCCGGGACTAGCACAGATACGCAGTATTTT.